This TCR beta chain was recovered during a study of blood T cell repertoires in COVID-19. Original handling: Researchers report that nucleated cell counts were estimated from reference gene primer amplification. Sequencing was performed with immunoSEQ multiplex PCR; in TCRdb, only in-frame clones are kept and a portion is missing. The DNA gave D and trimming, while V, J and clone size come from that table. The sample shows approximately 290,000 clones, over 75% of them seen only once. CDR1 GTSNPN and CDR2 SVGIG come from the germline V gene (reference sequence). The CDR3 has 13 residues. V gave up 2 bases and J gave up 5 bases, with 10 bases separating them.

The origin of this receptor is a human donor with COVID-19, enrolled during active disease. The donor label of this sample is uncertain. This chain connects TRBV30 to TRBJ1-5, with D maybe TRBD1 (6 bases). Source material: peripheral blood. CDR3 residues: CAWSSRQDQPQHF. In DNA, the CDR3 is TGTGCCTGGAGTAGCCGACAGGATCAGCCCCAGCATTTT.